The 26 T cell receptor beta chains given below trace back to one sample, sequenced in a study of blood T cells in healthy people across ages. A sample-barcoded 5' primer and a J-beta primer mix were used in a second PCR of about 7 to 12 cycles. Each CDR3 protein is one row after TCRdb ran MiXCR on the 5' RACE reads. This table has nearly 1 million distinct CDR3 sequences, about 51% appearing once. What was sequenced was blood. The receptor set was obtained from a woman in her fifties or sixties in good health.

The chain has TRBV12-3 or TRBV12-4 and TRBJ1-6; D is undetermined. V was shortened by 5 bases and J by 4 bases, with 9 bases between the two germline ends. This CDR3 is 14 amino acids long. CDR3 protein: CASSGYPYNSPLHF. In DNA form, the CDR3 reads TGTGCCAGCAGTGGGTATCCGTATAATTCACCCCTCCACTTT.

This chain links TRBV27 with TRBJ2-4; D unresolved. The J call may be faulty, since TRBJ2-7 better matches the DNA end. Germline CDR1 and CDR2: MNHEY and SMNVEV (reference sequence). This CDR3 has 13 amino acids. In DNA form, the CDR3 reads TGTGCCAGCAGTCCACCGTCCTTCTACGAGCAGTACTTC. It encodes CASSPPSFYEQYF.

A few counts support this clonotype. The V call is TRBV29-1, the J call TRBJ1-2; 7 bases match TRBD1. The J segment lost 6 bases and the V segment lost 6 bases, leaving 16 bases of the junction unmatched. Germline V gives CDR1 SQVTM, CDR2 ANQGSEA. CDR3 length: 15 residues. CDR3 protein: CSVVLLEQGINGYTF. The CDR3 DNA sequence: TGCAGCGTGGTTTTACTGGAACAGGGGATAAATGGCTACACCTTC.

The chain combines TRBV27 with TRBJ2-7; D unresolved. This CDR3 is 15 amino acids long. Per germline, CDR1 MNHEY and CDR2 SMNVEV (reference sequence). Trimming pared 4 bases from V and 2 bases from J, leaving 15 bases between. This CDR3 is CASSSYSAYTYEQYF. Here the CDR3 DNA reads TGTGCCAGCAGTTCATACTCGGCCTACACCTACGAGCAGTACTTC.

The chain couples TRBV5-1 to TRBJ2-5; no firm D call. Deletions cut 2 bases from V and 2 bases from J, with 13 bases between. CDR1 SGHRS and CDR2 YFSETQ come from the germline V gene. The CDR3 totals 15 residues. In DNA form, the CDR3 reads TGCGCCAGCAGCTTTATTACCGGATATCAAGAGACCCAGTACTTC. It specifies CASSFITGYQETQYF. The full variable domain, with the rest looked up from reference TRBV5-1 and TRBJ2-5, is KAGVTQTPRYLIKTRGQQVTLSCSPISGHRSVSWYQQTPGQGLQFLFEYFSETQRNKGNFPGRFSGRQFSNSRSEMNVSTLELGDSALYLCASSFITGYQETQYFGPGTRLLVL.

This clonotype showed up just a few times. This chain links TRBV20-1 with TRBJ2-7; D perhaps matches TRBD1 (5 bases). CDR1 and CDR2 from the germline V gene are DFQATT and SNEGSKA (reference sequence). Trimming left V 6 bases short and J 2 bases short, with 14 bases between. This CDR3 spans 13 amino acids. The CDR3 loop reads CSAIDSLPYEQYF. DNA of the CDR3: TGCAGTGCAATAGACAGTTTGCCCTACGAGCAGTACTTC.

This clonotype has at least ten counts. The rearrangement joins TRBV5-5 to TRBJ2-3, with 9 bases identical to TRBD2. Germline lookup yields CDR1 SGHKS and CDR2 YYEKEE (reference sequence). The CDR3 spans 15 residues. V gave up 2 bases and J gave up 4 bases; unmatched junction bases: 5. The CDR3: CASSFLAGRSDTQYF. The CDR3 coding sequence is TGTGCCAGCAGCTTCCTAGCGGGACGATCAGATACGCAGTATTTT.

This rearrangement joins TRBV5-1 to TRBJ2-1, with 12 bases that match TRBD2. The CDR3 loop spans 15 amino acids. CDR1 SGHRS and CDR2 YFSETQ come from the germline V gene. V trimming: 3 bases; J trimming: 12 bases; junction bases outside the gene matches: 10. Here the CDR3 reads CASSSERTSGTGQFF. As DNA, the CDR3 is TGCGCCAGCAGCTCGGAGAGGACTAGCGGGACCGGGCAGTTCTTC.

The chain is built from TRBV11-2 and TRBJ2-7, with D possibly matching TRBD2 (5 bases). The end of the DNA aligns better with TRBJ2-5, so the J call may be wrong. The CDR3 contains 15 residues. Germline CDR1 and CDR2: SGHAT and FQNNGV. The CDR3 sequence: CASSPSGNSWETQYF. The DNA for the CDR3 is TGTGCCAGCAGCCCATCGGGGAATAGCTGGGAGACCCAGTACTTC.

The rearrangement uses TRBV25-1 and TRBJ2-3, with TRBD2 matching over 9 bases. Per the germline V gene, CDR1 is MGHDK and CDR2 is SYGVNS. Germline trimming cut 6 bases from V and 4 bases from J; bases unmatched to any gene: 8. The CDR3 length is 15 residues. CDR3 protein: CASRGPAGGPDTQYF. The CDR3 region has the DNA TGTGCCAGCAGGGGCCCAGCGGGAGGCCCAGATACGCAGTATTTT.

This clonotype came up once. This may be a read error: a much more frequent sequence differs by one nucleotide. The V gene is TRBV27, the J gene TRBJ1-2; D gene ambiguous. This CDR3 region has 12 residues. Germline CDR1 is MNHEY and CDR2 is SMNVEV (reference sequence). The CDR3 DNA follows: TGTGCCAGCTCCGACCGCTGGGGAGGCTGCACCTTC. Its protein product is CASSDRWGGCTF.

The chain recombines TRBV2 with TRBJ2-3; a possible D gene is TRBD1 (5 bases). The ends were cut back, 4 bases at V and 0 bases at J, with 8 bases in the middle. Germline V gene sequence: CDR1 SNHLY, CDR2 FYNNEI. The CDR3 spans 14 residues. The CDR3 is CASSVYRSTDTQYF. The CDR3 DNA reads as TGTGCCAGCAGTGTATACAGGAGCACAGATACGCAGTATTTT.

This chain connects TRBV12-3 or TRBV12-4 to TRBJ1-3; 9 bases map to TRBD1. V trimming: 7 bases; J trimming: 7 bases; junction bases outside the gene matches: 5. The CDR3 has 13 residues. This CDR3 reads CASTLQGANTIYF. The CDR3 region has the DNA TGTGCCAGCACTCTACAGGGGGCGAACACCATATATTTT.

Only a few counts were recorded for this clonotype. The gene calls are TRBV30 and TRBJ2-7; 8 bases fit TRBD2. The CDR3 consists of 14 residues. Germline V gene sequence: CDR1 GTSNPN, CDR2 SVGIG (reference sequence). V shed 3 bases and J 3 bases; nucleotides not matched to a gene: 7. The CDR3 sequence: CAWRTVGGGYEQYF. DNA for the CDR3: TGTGCCTGGAGGACCGTCGGGGGGGGCTACGAGCAGTACTTC.

On this clonotype: One junction end does not reproduce the germline sequence, and a read error may be involved. This chain links TRBV18 with TRBJ2-1; TRBD1 aligns across 8 bases. The germline CDR1 and CDR2 sequences are KGHSH and LQKENI. The CDR3 runs 16 residues. This CDR3 is CASSLQGGLSYDEQFF. In DNA, the CDR3 is TGTGCCAGCTCACTACAGGGGGGTCTCTCCTACGATGAGCAGTTCTTC.

The chain couples TRBV28 to TRBJ2-1; TRBD2 matches at 10 bases. V lost 5 bases and J lost 9; bases outside the gene matches: 7. CDR1 is MDHEN and CDR2 is SYDVKM in the germline V gene. The CDR3 runs 14 residues. CDR3 amino acids: CASSGLAVFFEQFF. CDR3 DNA sequence: TGTGCCAGCAGTGGACTAGCGGTGTTTTTTGAGCAGTTCTTC.

As regards this clonotype: A much more abundant neighbour one base away suggests this may be a read error. The V and J genes are TRBV29-1 and TRBJ1-5, with D uncertain. The CDR3 contains 12 residues. CDR1 and CDR2 from the germline V gene are SQVTM and ANQGSEA. CDR3 nucleotide sequence: TGCGGCGCCCGTTTGGGGAACCAGCCCCAGCATTTT. Amino acid sequence: CGARLGNQPQHF. Full variable domain (rest looked up from reference TRBV29-1 and TRBJ1-5): SAVISQKPSRDICQRGTSLTIQCQVDSQVTMMFWYRQQPGQSLTLIATANQGSEATYESGFVIDKFPISRPNLTFSTLTVSNMSPEDSSIYLCGARLGNQPQHFGDGTRLSIL.

The chain has TRBV28 and TRBJ2-5; 12 positions match TRBD2. V lost 2 bases and J lost 0; bases outside the gene matches: 4. There are 17 residues in the CDR3. Germline loops: CDR1 MDHEN, CDR2 SYDVKM. Here the CDR3 DNA reads TGTGCCAGCAGTTTACTAGCGGGAGGGGAGTACCAAGAGACCCAGTACTTC. It is translated as CASSLLAGGEYQETQYF.

The chain links TRBV28 to TRBJ2-1; D gene uncertain. Trimming stripped 1 base from V and 9 bases from J, with 7 bases between. The CDR3 is 12 residues long. Germline CDR1 reads MDHEN; CDR2 reads SYDVKM. The chain's CDR3 is CASSLLGFEQFF. The CDR3 bases are TGTGCCAGCAGTTTATTGGGGTTTGAGCAGTTCTTC.

The chain has TRBV9 and TRBJ2-7; tentatively, D is TRBD2 (6 bases). V dropped 4 bases and J dropped 7 bases, with 21 bases sitting between them. The CDR3 loop spans 15 amino acids. Germline assignment: CDR1 SGDLS and CDR2 YYNGEE. In DNA, the CDR3 is TGTGCCAGCAGCTTCGAGAGCGGGCCATACAATGAGCAGTACTTC. Protein sequence: CASSFESGPYNEQYF.

This rearrangement joins TRBV4-2 to TRBJ2-7; the match to TRBD2 covers 9 bases. CDR3 size: 17 residues. Trimming took 0 bases from V and 2 from J; bases not matched to a gene: 8. The germline CDR1 and CDR2 sequences are LGHNA and YNFKEQ. The CDR3 loop is CASSQEIPSGTAYEQYF. The CDR3, as DNA: TGTGCCAGCAGCCAAGAAATCCCTAGCGGGACAGCCTACGAGCAGTACTTC.

The table lists this clonotype with a few counts. The V gene is TRBV29-1, the J gene TRBJ2-1; TRBD1 matches at 8 bases. Germline V gene lookup returns CDR1 SQVTM and CDR2 ANQGSEA. The CDR3 loop spans 17 amino acids. After removal of 3 bases from V and 4 bases from J, the junction contained 14 bases not matched to a gene. CDR3 bases: TGCAGCGTTGAGGACTCCGGACAGGGCCGACTATACAATGAGCAGTTCTTC. Translating gives CSVEDSGQGRLYNEQFF.

The gene calls are TRBV5-1 and TRBJ2-1, with unresolved D. CDR1 SGHRS and CDR2 YFSETQ come from the germline V gene. Trimming stripped 4 bases from V and 6 bases from J, with 20 bases between. This CDR3 is 16 amino acids long. CDR3 residues: CASSPGPPASTNEQFF. The CDR3 bases are TGCGCCAGCAGCCCCGGTCCCCCAGCTTCCACCAATGAGCAGTTCTTC.

The J gene is TRBJ2-1, the V gene TRBV7-2; the match to TRBD2 covers 8 bases. CDR1 and CDR2 (germline): SGHTA, FQGNSA. V trimming: 2 bases; J trimming: 3 bases; junction bases outside the gene matches: 3. The CDR3 runs to 15 residues. For the CDR3, the DNA is TGTGCCAGCAGCTTACGCCTAGCGGGCTACAATGAGCAGTTCTTC. Translating gives CASSLRLAGYNEQFF.

This chain connects TRBV20-1 to TRBJ2-1, with D maybe TRBD1 (6 bases). Per germline, CDR1 DFQATT and CDR2 SNEGSKA (reference sequence). The length of the CDR3 is 13 residues. Trimming removed 5 bases from V and 8 bases from J, with 16 bases in between. CDR3 protein: CSASRQVAYEQFF. In nucleotides, the CDR3 is TGCAGTGCTTCCCGACAGGTCGCGTATGAGCAGTTCTTC.

This clonotype turned up a few times. The chain combines TRBV6-5 with TRBJ1-2, with D hard to call. CDR3 length: 12 residues. CDR1 is MNHEY and CDR2 is SVGAGI in the germline V gene. V was cut by 8 bases and J by 0 bases, with 7 bases left in between. CDR3 loop: CASVDANYGYTF. In nucleotides, the CDR3 is TGTGCCAGCGTCGATGCTAACTATGGCTACACCTTC.